The 9 T cell receptor beta chains below come from one sample, sequenced in a study of control samples from healthy donors and cancer patients. Assay: immunoSEQ multiplex PCR; the TCRdb copy retains only in-frame clones and omits some. The sample includes 150,000 to 180,000 clones, around 96% of them seen just once. Sequencing was carried out using blood. All receptors come from a man in his forties in good health.

V gene TRBV29-1 combines with J gene TRBJ1-1; 9 nucleotides agree with TRBD1. V trimming: 6 bases; J trimming: 2 bases; junction bases outside the gene matches: 4. The CDR3 sequence is 13 residues long. CDR1 and CDR2 from the germline V gene are SQVTM and ANQGSEA. CDR3 sequence reads: CSVTGGLNTEAFF. CDR3 bases: TGCAGCGTCACAGGGGGCCTTAACACTGAAGCTTTCTTT. Variable domain in full (rest from reference TRBV29-1 and TRBJ1-1): SAVISQKPSRDICQRGTSLTIQCQVDSQVTMMFWYRQQPGQSLTLIATANQGSEATYESGFVIDKFPISRPNLTFSTLTVSNMSPEDSSIYLCSVTGGLNTEAFFGQGTRLTVV.

This clone showed up just once. The rearrangement links TRBV6-2 or TRBV6-3 to TRBJ2-4, with TRBD1 matching over 10 bases. Trimming removed 5 bases from V and 1 base from J; junction bases left unmatched: 5. This CDR3 region has 16 residues. Germline-derived CDR1 and CDR2 are MNHEY and SVGEGT. The CDR3 DNA reads as TGTGCCAGCAGTATCCCGGGACAGGGGGCCAAAAACATTCAGTACTTC. Its protein product is CASSIPGQGAKNIQYF.

The chain links TRBV30 to TRBJ2-7; D is uncertain. Germline values: CDR1 GTSNPN, CDR2 SVGIG (reference sequence). The CDR3 is made up of 12 amino acids. The CDR3 region has the DNA TGTGTCTCCGGGCAGTCCTCCTACGAGCAGTACTTC. Translation gives CVSGQSSYEQYF.

This clone has just a few counts. CDR3 DNA: TGTGCCAGCAGTGACACAGGGAGGACCGGGGAGCTGTTTTTT. The encoded protein is CASSDTGRTGELFF. The V and J genes are TRBV6-1 and TRBJ2-2; D possibly uses TRBD1 or TRBD2 (6 bases each). This CDR3 contains 14 residues. Germline V gene lookup returns CDR1 MNHNS and CDR2 SASEGT. Trimming took 3 bases from V and 5 from J, leaving 10 bases between them.

This rearrangement joins TRBV7-2 to TRBJ2-3, with TRBD2 matching over 9 bases. Per the germline V gene, CDR1 is SGHTA and CDR2 is FQGNSA. This CDR3 has 17 residues. Losses at the gene ends were 1 base for V and 4 bases for J; bases not matched to a gene: 9. CDR3: CASSLGGGLARADTQYF. In nucleotides, the CDR3 is TGTGCCAGCAGCTTAGGAGGGGGACTAGCCCGGGCAGATACGCAGTATTTT. Looking up the rest from reference TRBV7-2 and TRBJ2-3 gives the full variable domain: GAGVSQSPSNKVTEKGKDVELRCDPISGHTALYWYRQSLGQGLEFLIYFQGNSAPDKSGLPSDRFSAERTGGSVSTLTIQRTQQEDSAVYLCASSLGGGLARADTQYFGPGTRLTVL.

The chain has TRBV15 and TRBJ1-4; the D gene is possibly TRBD1 (5 bases). The CDR3 is made up of 14 amino acids. The V gene lost 6 bases and the J gene lost 4 bases, with 12 bases spanning the gap. The V gene's germline CDR1 is LNHNV and CDR2 YYDKDF (reference sequence). Written as DNA, the CDR3 is TGTGCCACCAGTCCCAGGGTTTTTAATGAAAAACTGTTTTTT. Protein sequence: CATSPRVFNEKLFF.

J is TRBJ2-7 and V is TRBV4-1; D is undetermined. This CDR3 is built from 14 residues. Per the germline V gene, CDR1 is MGHRA and CDR2 is YSYEKL. Trimming stripped 4 bases from V and 4 bases from J, with 14 bases between. The CDR3 sequence is CASSRLPWVYEQYF. CDR3 nucleotides: TGCGCCAGCAGCCGACTTCCCTGGGTTTACGAGCAGTACTTC.

The CDR3 DNA is TGTGCCAGCAGCACCGCAGTCAGCAATCAGCCCCAGCATTTT. As protein: CASSTAVSNQPQHF. The V and J genes are TRBV28 and TRBJ1-5; unclear D gene. The CDR3 length is 14 residues. Between the trimmed V and J ends, which lost 6 bases and 1 base, there was a span of 10 bases. Germline V gene sequence: CDR1 MDHEN, CDR2 SYDVKM.

The chain uses TRBV5-4 and TRBJ2-7, with TRBD2 matching 7 bases. This CDR3 is built from 17 residues. With V trimmed by 2 bases and J by 2 bases, 13 bases remained unmatched. Germline lookup yields CDR1 SGHNT and CDR2 YYREEE (reference sequence). CDR3 region: CASSFGAAGTIPYEQYF. Written as DNA, the CDR3 is TGTGCCAGCAGCTTCGGGGCAGCGGGGACTATCCCCTACGAGCAGTACTTC.